A single sample is the source of the 17 T cell receptor beta chains below, sequenced in a study of blood T cell repertoires in COVID-19. The data were produced by immunoSEQ multiplex PCR, yet TCRdb's version contains in-frame clones alone and is incomplete. The table records about 240,000 clones, 82% of them present only once. The source material was peripheral blood. These TCRs come from a woman in her sixties with active or convalescent COVID-19.

This clone has a single count. The genes are TRBV28 and TRBJ2-7, with 15 positions matching TRBD2. The CDR3 has 16 amino acids. J was trimmed by 1 base and V by 10 bases; bases with no gene match: 8. Germline CDR1 and CDR2: MDHEN and SYDVKM. The CDR3 protein is CATTGTSGGLSYEQYF. CDR3 in DNA: TGTGCCACCACCGGGACTAGCGGGGGGCTGTCCTACGAGCAGTACTTC.

The chain is built from TRBV7-9 and TRBJ2-5, with a tentative D call TRBD1 (6 bases). This CDR3 comprises 13 residues. Per germline, CDR1 SEHNR and CDR2 FQNEAQ (reference sequence). V was shortened by 8 bases and J by 4 bases, with 14 bases between the two germline ends. CDR3: CASRVGATETQYF. The CDR3 DNA sequence: TGTGCCAGCCGTGTGGGGGCCACAGAGACCCAGTACTTC.

The rearrangement uses TRBV6-5 and TRBJ2-2, with 7 bases identical to TRBD1. This CDR3 is built from 14 residues. Per the germline V gene, CDR1 is MNHEY and CDR2 is SVGAGI. V lost 10 bases, J lost 1 base, and 6 bases stayed unmatched. CDR3 bases: TGTGCCACCGTGGGACAGATGAACACCGGGGAGCTGTTTTTT. This codes for CATVGQMNTGELFF.

The CDR3 sequence: CASSLTLAGGDYNEQFF. Written as DNA, the CDR3 is TGCGCCAGCAGCTTGACACTAGCGGGGGGCGACTACAATGAGCAGTTCTTC. V and J are TRBV5-1 and TRBJ2-1; 12 positions agree with TRBD2. The germline CDR1 and CDR2 sequences are SGHRS and YFSETQ. V shed 1 base, J shed 3 bases, and the junction held 5 bases outside the gene matches. The CDR3 spans 17 residues.

The chain is built from TRBV11-2 and TRBJ1-2, with TRBD1 identical over 9 bases. CDR1 is SGHAT and CDR2 is FQNNGV in the germline V gene. CDR3 length equals 15 residues. Trimming removed 1 base from V and 8 bases from J; junction bases left unmatched: 8. CDR3 nucleotide sequence: TGTGCCAGCAGCTTAGGACAGGGGGGACGGCTGGGCTACACCTTC. Translated, it gives CASSLGQGGRLGYTF.

J is TRBJ1-1 and V is TRBV29-1; TRBD1 matches at 7 bases. Looked up from germline, CDR1 is SQVTM and CDR2 is ANQGSEA. V was clipped by 2 bases and J by 4 bases; unmatched bases: 7. This CDR3 region has 14 residues. CDR3 residues: CSVEPETGSTEAFF. CDR3 sequence (DNA): TGCAGCGTTGAACCCGAGACAGGGAGCACTGAAGCTTTCTTT.

J is TRBJ2-5 and V is TRBV3-1 (or the pseudogene TRBV3-2); tentative D call: TRBD1 (5 bases). The length of the CDR3 is 17 residues. Germline CDR1 LGHDT, CDR2 YNNKEL (reference sequence). Trimming removed 1 base from V and 0 bases from J, with 15 bases in between. CDR3 in amino acids: CASSQGLLGVYQETQYF. In nucleotides, the CDR3 is TGTGCCAGCAGCCAAGGTTTATTAGGGGTCTACCAAGAGACCCAGTACTTC.

The J gene is TRBJ1-6, the V gene TRBV7-8; 7 bases map to TRBD1. With 0 bases clipped from V and 7 bases from J, the junction kept 3 bases outside the gene matches. Germline V CDR1 and CDR2: SGHVS, FQNEAQ. The length of the CDR3 is 15 residues. This CDR3 reads CASSLAGRGNSPLHF. The CDR3 DNA follows: TGTGCCAGCAGCTTAGCGGGCAGGGGGAATTCACCCCTCCACTTT.

CDR3 residues: CASSLYLAGGLTDTQYF. The CDR3 DNA is TGTGCCAGCAGCTTGTATCTAGCGGGGGGGTTGACAGATACGCAGTATTTT. The chain employs TRBV5-4 and TRBJ2-3, with TRBD2 matching over 12 bases. V shed 1 base, J shed 3 bases, and the junction held 6 bases outside the gene matches. In germline, CDR1 is SGHNT, CDR2 YYREEE (reference sequence). This CDR3 has 17 amino acids.

The rearrangement uses TRBV7-9 and TRBJ1-6, with D perhaps matching TRBD1 (6 bases). V dropped 5 bases and J dropped 7 bases, with 18 bases sitting between them. CDR1 SEHNR and CDR2 FQNEAQ come from the germline V gene (reference sequence). This CDR3 is 16 amino acids long. In DNA form, the CDR3 reads TGTGCCAGCAGCCCTGGCGGCAGGGGATGGAATTCACCCCTCCACTTT. Protein sequence: CASSPGGRGWNSPLHF.

The V and J genes are TRBV7-9 and TRBJ1-6; TRBD1 agrees at 10 bases. V lost 1 base, J lost 4 bases, and 7 bases stayed unmatched. From germline, CDR1 is SEHNR and CDR2 FQNEAQ (reference sequence). The CDR3 consists of 18 residues. CDR3 region: CASSLEGDRGRYNSPLHF. The CDR3 DNA sequence: TGTGCCAGCAGCTTAGAGGGGGACAGGGGACGATATAATTCACCCCTCCACTTT.

The chain carries TRBV7-3 and TRBJ2-1; D not resolved. The CDR3 is 13 amino acids. The V and J ends lost 5 bases and 6 bases respectively, with 11 bases between them. The germline CDR1 and CDR2 sequences are SGHTA and FQGTGA. CDR3 sequence (DNA): TGTGCCAGCAGCCCTTTTGTCCTCAATGAGCAGTTCTTC. It yields the protein CASSPFVLNEQFF.

This chain connects TRBV5-4 to TRBJ2-2; 15 nucleotides align to TRBD2. The CDR3 runs to 16 residues. The V gene's germline CDR1 is SGHNT and CDR2 YYREEE (reference sequence). The V gene end was trimmed by 3 bases and the J gene end by 4 bases; junction bases not matched to a gene: 1. The CDR3: CASSSGLAGGTGELFF. In DNA, the CDR3 is TGTGCCAGCAGCTCGGGACTAGCGGGGGGCACCGGGGAGCTGTTTTTT.

This clone was observed once. The gene calls are TRBV3-1 (or the pseudogene TRBV3-2) and TRBJ2-2; perhaps TRBD1 as D (6 bases). With 9 bases removed from V and 3 bases from J, the gap between germline ends came to 14 bases. Germline values: CDR1 LGHDT, CDR2 YNNKEL (reference sequence). This CDR3 has 14 amino acids. CDR3 region: CASRGKLYTGELFF. CDR3 nucleotides: TGTGCCAGTAGGGGGAAGTTATACACCGGGGAGCTGTTTTTT.

This rearrangement joins TRBV5-5 to TRBJ2-3, with D maybe TRBD2 (5 bases). V dropped 2 bases and J dropped 1 base, with 11 bases sitting between them. The CDR3 totals 15 residues. Germline CDR1 reads SGHKS; CDR2 reads YYEKEE (reference sequence). The CDR3 sequence: CASSFFLAGTDTQYF. Written as DNA, the CDR3 is TGTGCCAGCAGCTTTTTTCTAGCTGGCACAGATACGCAGTATTTT.

The chain couples TRBV12-3 or TRBV12-4 to TRBJ1-1, with 8 bases fitting TRBD1. Trimming cost V 6 bases and J 7 bases; bases outside gene matches: 4. This CDR3 comprises 12 residues. For the CDR3, the DNA is TGTGCCAGCAGGAACAGGGGGGGTGAAGCTTTCTTT. Translated, it gives CASRNRGGEAFF.

The chain employs TRBV27 and TRBJ2-7, with a possible D match to TRBD1 (5 bases). Per the germline V gene, CDR1 is MNHEY and CDR2 is SMNVEV (reference sequence). Trimming removed 0 bases at V and 0 bases at J, with 9 bases between. The CDR3 runs 15 residues. CDR3 coding DNA: TGTGCCAGCAGTTTATCGGGGCCGGTCTCCTACGAGCAGTACTTC. Translating it yields CASSLSGPVSYEQYF.